The 2 T cell receptor beta chains reported below all come from one sample, sequenced in a study of T cells in Graves' hyperthyroidism and ophthalmopathy. What was amplified from RNA transcripts were TCR beta CDR3 regions. In the first-round RT-PCR of the TCR CDR3, the HTBI primer set was used. TCRdb analysed the multiplex PCR reads with MiXCR anew, one entry per CDR3 protein. The sample carries over 500,000 distinct CDR3 sequences, roughly 15% recorded once. The sequenced material came from blood. Every receptor here comes from a woman in her thirties or forties with Graves' hyperthyroidism.

The rearrangement uses TRBV19 and TRBJ1-6; no firm D call. Germline V gene lookup returns CDR1 LNHDA and CDR2 SQIVND (reference sequence). Trimming pared 4 bases from V and 6 bases from J, leaving 10 bases between. CDR3 size: 14 residues. As DNA, the CDR3 is TGTGCCAGTAGTACAGTCGGCGGTAATTCACCCCTCCACTTT. Translation: CASSTVGGNSPLHF.

This clonotype was seen at least ten times. The rearrangement joins TRBV5-1 to TRBJ2-1, with a weak D call TRBD2 (5 bases). The CDR3 is 15 amino acids. The V end lost 0 bases, the J end lost 4 bases, and 11 bases lay between the germline ends. Germline V lookup: CDR1 SGHRS, CDR2 YFSETQ. The CDR3 loop is CASSLVGEYYNEQFF. In DNA, the CDR3 is TGCGCCAGCAGCTTGGTCGGGGAATATTACAATGAGCAGTTCTTC.